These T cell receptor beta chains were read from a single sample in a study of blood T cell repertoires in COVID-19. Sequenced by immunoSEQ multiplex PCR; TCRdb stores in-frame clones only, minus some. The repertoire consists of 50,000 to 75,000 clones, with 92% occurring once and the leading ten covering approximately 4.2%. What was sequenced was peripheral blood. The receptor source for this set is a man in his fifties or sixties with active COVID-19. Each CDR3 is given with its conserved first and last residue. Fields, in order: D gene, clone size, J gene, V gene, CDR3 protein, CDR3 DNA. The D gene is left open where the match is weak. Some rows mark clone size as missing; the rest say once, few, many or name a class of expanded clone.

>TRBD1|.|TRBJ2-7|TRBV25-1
CASSPPDRGREQYF
TGTGCCAGCAGTCCCCCGGACAGGGGCCGCGAGCAGTACTTC
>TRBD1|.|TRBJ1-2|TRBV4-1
CASSQDGGTGVSYGYTF
TGCGCCAGCAGCCAAGATGGAGGGACAGGGGTTAGCTATGGCTACACCTTC
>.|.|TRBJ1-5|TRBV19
CASSIGRGYSNQPQHF
TGTGCCAGTAGTATCGGGAGGGGTTATAGCAATCAGCCCCAGCATTTT
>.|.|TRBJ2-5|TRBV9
CASSVRSATGTQYF
TGTGCCAGCAGCGTACGGTCAGCAACAGGGACCCAGTACTTC
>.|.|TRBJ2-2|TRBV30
CAVLNGGLNTGELFF
TGTGCCGTACTAAACGGGGGACTGAACACCGGGGAGCTGTTTTTT
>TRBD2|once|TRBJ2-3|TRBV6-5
CASRLAGGLTDTQYF
TGTGCCAGCAGATTAGCGGGGGGGCTGACAGATACGCAGTATTTT
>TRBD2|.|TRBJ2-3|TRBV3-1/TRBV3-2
CASSPSKAAGTDTQYF
TGTGCCAGCAGCCCAAGTAAGGCAGCGGGAACAGATACGCAGTATTTT
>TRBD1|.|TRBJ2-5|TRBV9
CASSVEGGGETQYF
TGTGCCAGCAGCGTAGAAGGGGGCGGCGAGACCCAGTACTTC
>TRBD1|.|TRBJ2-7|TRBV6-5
CASSSKVTGASYEQYF
TGTGCCAGCAGTTCCAAAGTGACAGGGGCCTCCTACGAGCAGTACTTC
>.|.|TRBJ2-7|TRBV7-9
CASSPRQSSYEQYF
TGTGCCAGCAGCCCCCGACAGAGCTCCTACGAGCAGTACTTC
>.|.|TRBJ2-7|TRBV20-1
CSARGDAEQYF
TGCAGTGCCCGGGGTGACGCCGAGCAGTACTTC
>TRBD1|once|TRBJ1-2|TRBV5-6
CASSRRDRGNYGYTF
TGTGCCAGCAGCAGACGGGACAGGGGAAACTATGGCTACACCTTC
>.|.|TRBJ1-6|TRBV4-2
CASSQEAGRDNSPLHF
TGTGCCAGCAGCCAAGAGGCAGGGAGGGATAATTCACCCCTCCACTTT
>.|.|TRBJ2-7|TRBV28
CASSRGSYEQYF
TGTGCCAGCAGCCGGGGGTCCTACGAGCAGTACTTC
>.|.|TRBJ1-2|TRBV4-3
CASSQDGRGYTF
TGCGCCAGCAGCCAAGATGGTCGGGGCTACACCTTC
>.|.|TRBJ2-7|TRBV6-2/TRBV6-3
CASSPVDYEQYF
TGTGCCAGCAGTCCGGTCGACTACGAGCAGTACTTC
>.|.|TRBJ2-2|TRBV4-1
CASSQPTRGNGELFF
TGCGCCAGCAGCCAACCCACTAGGGGGAACGGGGAGCTGTTTTTT
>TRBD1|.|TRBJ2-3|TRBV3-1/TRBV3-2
CASSQYQQGDTQYF
TGTGCCAGCAGCCAATACCAACAGGGGGATACGCAGTATTTT
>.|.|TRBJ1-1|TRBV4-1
CASSPDGENTEAFF
TGCGCCAGCAGCCCAGACGGGGAGAACACTGAAGCTTTCTTT
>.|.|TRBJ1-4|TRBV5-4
CASSLGGSTNEKLFF
TGTGCCAGCAGCTTAGGGGGTAGCACTAATGAAAAACTGTTTTTT
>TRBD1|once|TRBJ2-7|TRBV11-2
CASSLVRTGDSYEQYF
TGTGCCAGCAGCTTAGTAAGGACAGGAGACTCATACGAGCAGTACTTC
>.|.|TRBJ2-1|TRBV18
CASSPGLGGEQFF
TGTGCCAGCTCACCGGGACTAGGGGGCGAGCAGTTCTTC
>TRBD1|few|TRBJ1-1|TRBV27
CASSVTGGSGTEAFF
TGTGCCAGCAGTGTTACAGGGGGCTCGGGGACTGAAGCTTTCTTT
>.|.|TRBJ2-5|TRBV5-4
CASSLFAETQYF
TGTGCCAGCAGCTTGTTTGCGGAGACCCAGTACTTC
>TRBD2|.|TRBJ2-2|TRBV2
CASTRLAGAFGELFF
TGTGCCAGCACCCGACTAGCGGGAGCTTTCGGGGAGCTGTTTTTT
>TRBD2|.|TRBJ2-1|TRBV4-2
CASSPRTSGGFLYNEQFF
TGTGCCAGCAGCCCACGGACTAGCGGGGGATTTCTCTACAATGAGCAGTTCTTC
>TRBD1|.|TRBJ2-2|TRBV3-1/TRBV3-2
CASSRVSGTGRTGELFF
TGTGCCAGCAGCCGAGTATCCGGGACAGGGAGAACCGGGGAGCTGTTTTTT
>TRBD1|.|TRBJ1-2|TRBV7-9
CASSLVEGQGSGYTF
TGTGCCAGCAGCTTAGTAGAGGGACAGGGGAGCGGCTACACCTTC
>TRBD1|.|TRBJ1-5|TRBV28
CASSIGGDRGPDSNQPQHF
TGTGCCAGCAGTATTGGGGGGGACAGGGGACCAGATAGCAATCAGCCCCAGCATTTT
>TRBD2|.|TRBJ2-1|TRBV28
CASSQTSGRANEQFF
TGTGCCAGCAGTCAGACTAGCGGGAGGGCGAATGAGCAGTTCTTC
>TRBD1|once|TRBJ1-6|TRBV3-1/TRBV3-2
CASSGTVARSPLHF
TGTGCCAGCAGTGGGACAGTAGCGCGGTCACCCCTCCACTTT
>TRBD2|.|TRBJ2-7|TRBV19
CASSIDHRGGYEQYF
TGTGCCAGTAGTATAGATCATCGGGGGGGCTACGAGCAGTACTTC
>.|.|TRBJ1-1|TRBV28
CASSSGYTEAFF
TGTGCCAGCAGTTCAGGGTACACTGAAGCTTTCTTT
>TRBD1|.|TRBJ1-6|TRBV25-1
CASTTSTGFDSPLHF
TGTGCCAGCACTACCTCGACAGGGTTTGATTCACCCCTCCACTTT
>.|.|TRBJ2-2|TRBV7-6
CASSLLEAGELFF
TGTGCCAGCAGCTTATTGGAGGCCGGGGAGCTGTTTTTT
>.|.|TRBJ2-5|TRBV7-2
CASSLFVSETQYF
TGTGCCAGCAGCTTATTCGTTTCGGAGACCCAGTACTTC
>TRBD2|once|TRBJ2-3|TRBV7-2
CASSPPLWSGDTDTQYF
TGTGCCAGCAGCCCCCCCTTGTGGAGCGGGGACACAGATACGCAGTATTTT
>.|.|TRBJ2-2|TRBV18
CASSPPSGTRGGELFF
TGTGCCAGCTCACCACCGTCCGGCACCAGGGGCGGGGAGCTGTTTTTT
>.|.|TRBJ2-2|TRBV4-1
CASSPSGMSTNTGELFF
TGCGCCAGCAGCCCCTCGGGTATGTCGACGAACACCGGGGAGCTGTTTTTT
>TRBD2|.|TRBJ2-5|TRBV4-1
CASSQPFSGRDQETQYF
TGCGCCAGCAGCCAACCCTTTAGCGGGAGGGATCAAGAGACCCAGTACTTC
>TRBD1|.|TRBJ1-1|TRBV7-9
CASSGTGVLRPNTEAFF
TGTGCCAGCTCCGGGACAGGGGTACTTCGCCCGAACACTGAAGCTTTCTTT
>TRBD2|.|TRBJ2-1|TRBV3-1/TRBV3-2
CASSQVPSGNEQFF
TGTGCCAGCAGCCAAGTCCCTAGCGGCAATGAGCAGTTCTTC
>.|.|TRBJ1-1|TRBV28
CASSSPSEQGRWAEAFF
TGTGCCAGCAGTTCCCCCAGTGAGCAGGGGCGGTGGGCTGAAGCTTTCTTT
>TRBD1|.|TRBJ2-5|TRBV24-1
CATSGGDRGHSETQYF
TGTGCCACCAGTGGAGGTGACAGGGGGCATTCGGAGACCCAGTACTTC
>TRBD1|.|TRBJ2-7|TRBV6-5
CASSPTGTGNYEQYF
TGTGCCAGCAGCCCCACCGGGACAGGGAACTACGAGCAGTACTTC
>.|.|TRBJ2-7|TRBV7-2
CASSSGLGYYEQYF
TGTGCCAGCAGCTCAGGACTTGGCTACTACGAGCAGTACTTC
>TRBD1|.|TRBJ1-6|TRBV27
CASSPGMTGSLHF
TGTGCCAGCAGTCCCGGTATGACAGGGTCCCTCCACTTT